This TCR beta chain derives from a study of blood T cell repertoires in COVID-19. Looking at the study overall: Acute and convalescent COVID-19 samples came from the United States, Italy and Spain. Sample material is recorded as cDNA or gDNA derived from T cells, B-cell-depleted T cells, or PBMCs.

Original handling: Reference gene primer amplification yielded estimated nucleated cell counts. Generated by immunoSEQ multiplex PCR, the TCRdb table keeps only in-frame clones and is missing some. V, J and clone size reflect that table, while D and trimming were determined from the DNA. The sample holds some 200,000 clones, roughly 85% seen once. Enrollment of patients from Seattle took place during active infection, with longitudinal follow-up. The CDR3 extends over 15 amino acids. Trimming removed 1 base at V and 2 bases at J, with 6 bases between. Germline V gene sequence: CDR1 MNHEY, CDR2 SMNVEV (reference sequence).

The chain is built from TRBV27 and TRBJ2-6; tentatively, D is TRBD1 (6 bases). The sequence was collected from a woman in her seventies with COVID-19, enrolled during active disease. Specimen: peripheral blood. This chain's CDR3 is CASSLWGPGANVLTF. CDR3 bases: TGTGCCAGCAGTTTATGGGGGCCTGGGGCCAACGTCCTGACTTTC. The whole variable domain, remainder taken from reference TRBV27 and TRBJ2-6, is EAQVTQNPRYLITVTGKKLTVTCSQNMNHEYMSWYRQDPGLGLRQIYYSMNVEVTDKGDVPEGYKVSRKEKRNFPLILESPSPNQTSLYFCASSLWGPGANVLTFGAGSRLTVL.